The rows below give T cell receptor beta chains drawn from one sample of a study of PD-1 blockade in classical Hodgkin lymphoma. Assay used: immunoSEQ multiplex PCR; TCRdb lists only in-frame clones, some missing. The sample consists of approximately 100,000 clones, approximately 92% of them appearing once. Source: peripheral blood mononuclear cells (PBMCs), taken at baseline. These receptors were taken from a human donor with classical Hodgkin lymphoma. Each CDR3 is given with its conserved first and last residue. The D gene is left open where the match is weak. The listing skips clone size in some rows; elsewhere it reads once, few, many or a size class.

clone_size,d_call,j_call,v_call,cdr3_nt,cdr3_aa
few,TRBD1,TRBJ2-7,TRBV4-1,TGCGCCAGCAGCCCCGATCCGTCGACAGGGTCCGAGCAGTACTTC,CASSPDPSTGSEQYF
NA,NA,TRBJ1-3,TRBV7-7,TGTGCCAGCAGCTCCGGGACTGACTCTGGAAACACCATATATTTT,CASSSGTDSGNTIYF
few,NA,TRBJ2-1,TRBV28,TGTGCCAGCACCCCGATGTCTAGCGACAATGAGCAGTTCTTC,CASTPMSSDNEQFF
once,TRBD1,TRBJ2-5,TRBV5-1,TGCGCCAGCAGCAGGGCCGGGACAGGGGACGAGACCCAGTACTTC,CASSRAGTGDETQYF
NA,NA,TRBJ2-3,TRBV18,TGTGCCAGCTCACCAACTTGGGCGGGAAGAGATACGCAGTATTTT,CASSPTWAGRDTQYF
once,TRBD2,TRBJ2-1,TRBV19,TGTGCCAGTAGTATAGCTAGCGGGCCTTACAATGAGCAGTTCTTC,CASSIASGPYNEQFF
NA,NA,TRBJ2-5,TRBV29-1,TGCAGCGTTCCCACGCGGGCAAACCAAGAGACCCAGTACTTC,CSVPTRANQETQYF
NA,NA,TRBJ1-2,TRBV21-1,TGTGCCAGCCCCCCGAAGGCATGCGGGCAGGGTTATGGCTACACCTTC,CASPPKACGQGYGYTF
NA,TRBD1,TRBJ2-7,TRBV27,TGTGCCAGCAGTCCCGGGACAGGGGGCTACGAGCAGTACTTC,CASSPGTGGYEQYF
NA,NA,TRBJ2-5,TRBV14,TGTGCCAGCAACCCACAGGTATCGGGGACCCAGTACTTC,CASNPQVSGTQYF
NA,NA,TRBJ2-3,TRBV2,TGTGCCAGCCCGGCGGAACGGGAATCCACAGATACGCAGTATTTT,CASPAERESTDTQYF
NA,NA,TRBJ2-1,TRBV7-9,TGTGCCAGCAGCTTTGGGACTCCCTACAATGAGCAGTTCTTC,CASSFGTPYNEQFF
once,TRBD1,TRBJ1-5,TRBV28,TGTGCCAGCAGTTTATACCAGGGACAGAATCAGCCCCAGCATTTT,CASSLYQGQNQPQHF
NA,TRBD1,TRBJ2-5,TRBV7-9,TGTGCCAGCAGCTTGACAGGGATCCAAGAGACCCAGTACTTC,CASSLTGIQETQYF
NA,NA,TRBJ2-7,TRBV7-3,TGTGCCAGCAGCTTATCGGGGCGGGCGTTAGAGCAGTACTTC,CASSLSGRALEQYF
NA,TRBD1,TRBJ1-4,TRBV5-6,TGTGCCAGCAGCGCAGGGACAGGATGGGAAAAACTGTTTTTT,CASSAGTGWEKLFF
NA,NA,TRBJ2-5,TRBV19,TGTGCCAGTAGTATCCCCCGGGATTTACAGGTGGTAGAGACCCAGTACTTC,CASSIPRDLQVVETQYF
NA,NA,TRBJ2-7,TRBV28,TGTGCCAGCAGTCCTAGGATGTACGAGCAGTACTTC,CASSPRMYEQYF
NA,TRBD1,TRBJ1-2,TRBV5-6,TGTGCCAGCAGCTGGGGACAGGGGAAATTAGGCTACACCTTC,CASSWGQGKLGYTF
NA,TRBD1,TRBJ2-3,TRBV5-1,TGCGCCAGCAGCTTGAGTCCCGGACAGGCCACAGATACGCAGTATTTT,CASSLSPGQATDTQYF
NA,TRBD2,TRBJ2-1,TRBV27,TGTGCCAGCAGTTTATCGGGACTAGCGGGAGGGGGAAGTATAAATGAGCAGTTCTTC,CASSLSGLAGGGSINEQFF
NA,NA,TRBJ1-1,TRBV7-2,TGTGCCAGCAGCTTACTGACAGTTCGGGTGAACACTGAAGCTTTCTTT,CASSLLTVRVNTEAFF
NA,NA,TRBJ2-3,TRBV20-1,TGCAGTGCTAGACTAACCGATACGCAGTATTTT,CSARLTDTQYF
NA,NA,TRBJ2-7,TRBV21-1,TGTGCCAGCAGTACCTTAAATACGAGAAAAGAGGAGTACGAGCAGTACTTC,CASSTLNTRKEEYEQYF
NA,NA,TRBJ1-5,TRBV30,TGTGCCTGGAGTGCGGACAGTATCAATCAGCCCCAGCATTTT,CAWSADSINQPQHF
NA,NA,TRBJ2-7,TRBV5-5,TGTGCCAGCAGCTATGACACGGTTTCCTACGAGCAGTACTTC,CASSYDTVSYEQYF
NA,NA,TRBJ1-1,TRBV4-1,TGCGCCAGCAGCCAAGTCAATAGGGGCACTGAAGCTTTCTTT,CASSQVNRGTEAFF
NA,NA,TRBJ1-3,TRBV14,TGTGCCAGCAGCCTCCGAAGAGTGGCAAGAAGGAGCTCTGGAAACACCATATATTTT,CASSLRRVARRSSGNTIYF
once,TRBD2,TRBJ2-1,TRBV6-1,TGTGCCAGCAGTGAAGCGGCGACTAGCGGGTACAATGAGCAGTTCTTC,CASSEAATSGYNEQFF
NA,TRBD1,TRBJ2-7,TRBV27,TGTGCCAGCAGTTCCGGGACAGGGAGAAACCCCTACGAGCAGTACTTC,CASSSGTGRNPYEQYF
NA,TRBD2,TRBJ2-1,TRBV10-1,TGCGCCAGCAGTTTAGCGGGAGGTCCCACTAACAATGAGCAGTTCTTC,CASSLAGGPTNNEQFF
NA,NA,TRBJ2-7,TRBV12-5,TGTGCTAGTGGTTTGGTTTTTAGTGGCAGAGGGGAAGCCTACGAGCAGTACTTC,CASGLVFSGRGEAYEQYF
NA,NA,TRBJ1-5,TRBV18,TGTGCCAGCTCACCAGGCGACGGGCAGCCCCAGCATTTT,CASSPGDGQPQHF
NA,TRBD1,TRBJ1-4,TRBV7-9,TGTGCCAGCAGCCCCCGGACAGGGGAAGGTGAAAAACTGTTTTTT,CASSPRTGEGEKLFF
NA,TRBD2,TRBJ2-1,TRBV10-3,TGTGCCAGCGGACTAGCGGGAGGTCGGGACAATGAGCAGTTCTTC,CASGLAGGRDNEQFF